This entry lists 24 T cell receptor beta chains sequenced from one sample in a study of response to subunit inactivated influenza vaccine. One entry per CDR3 protein results from TCRdb running MiXCR on the RT-PCR reads. The profile covers hundreds of thousands of distinct CDR3 sequences, with approximately 14% appearing a single time and approximately 7% taken by the ten largest. Sequences were derived from PBMCs from blood, sampled less than 15 days before vaccination. These receptors came from a man between 45 and 60 years old who received an inactivated influenza vaccine.

This clonotype was seen a few times. The chain combines TRBV6-1 with TRBJ2-5; 8 nucleotides line up with TRBD1. Germline lookup yields CDR1 MNHNS and CDR2 SASEGT. V shed 6 bases and J 5 bases; nucleotides not matched to a gene: 5. The CDR3 loop spans 13 amino acids. CDR3 in amino acids: CASRKTGGETQYF. The CDR3 region has the DNA TGTGCCAGCAGGAAAACAGGGGGGGAGACCCAGTACTTC.

This clonotype has a handful of counts. The J gene is TRBJ2-5, the V gene TRBV24-1; TRBD2 agrees at 14 bases. CDR3 size: 16 residues. Germline V gives CDR1 KGHDR, CDR2 SFDVKD. Trimming cost V 4 bases and J 4 bases; bases outside gene matches: 4. CDR3 nucleotides: TGTGCCACCAGTGAAACCGGACTAGCGGGAGGAGAGACCCAGTACTTC. Protein product: CATSETGLAGGETQYF.

This clonotype was detected ten times or more. J is TRBJ1-2 and V is TRBV6-1; no clear D. The length of the CDR3 is 17 residues. Germline CDR1 MNHNS, CDR2 SASEGT. The V end was cut by 1 base, the J end by 1 base, with 16 bases between. CDR3 bases: TGTGCCAGCAGTGAAGGGGCAGCCGCCCGACTTAACTATGGCTACACCTTC. Translated: CASSEGAAARLNYGYTF.

Ten or more counts support this clonotype. The rearrangement links TRBV28 to TRBJ1-2; perhaps TRBD1 as D (5 bases). The germline gives CDR1 MDHEN, CDR2 SYDVKM. CDR3 size: 13 residues. With 2 bases removed from V and 3 bases from J, the gap between germline ends came to 7 bases. The DNA for the CDR3 is TGTGCCAGCAGTTTACTACAGGACTATGGCTACACCTTC. It is translated as CASSLLQDYGYTF.

The chain has TRBV5-1 and TRBJ2-1; 12 positions agree with TRBD2. V gave up 4 bases and J gave up 1 base; unmatched junction bases: 9. Germline CDR1 SGHRS, CDR2 YFSETQ. CDR3 length: 18 amino acids. Here the CDR3 DNA reads TGCGCCAGCAGCCCGGGGGGCACTAGCGGGAGGTCCTACAATGAGCAGTTCTTC. It specifies CASSPGGTSGRSYNEQFF.

This clonotype has a count of ten or more. V usage is TRBV5-1 and J usage is TRBJ1-5; D remains unclear. This CDR3 comprises 15 residues. CDR1 and CDR2 (germline): SGHRS, YFSETQ. Deletions cut 0 bases from V and 2 bases from J, with 9 bases between. CDR3 sequence: CASSLGPVRNQPQHF. The CDR3 DNA reads TGCGCCAGCAGCTTGGGTCCAGTCCGCAATCAGCCCCAGCATTTT.

This clonotype occurred a few times. The chain couples TRBV7-9 to TRBJ1-1; D perhaps matches TRBD1 (5 bases). Per the germline V gene, CDR1 is SEHNR and CDR2 is FQNEAQ (reference sequence). Trimming removed 3 bases from V and 7 bases from J, with 12 bases in between. This CDR3 is 13 amino acids long. This chain's CDR3 is CASSFKGRGEAFF. The CDR3 DNA is TGTGCCAGCAGCTTTAAGGGAAGGGGTGAAGCTTTCTTT.

This clonotype has at least ten counts. The rearrangement uses TRBV28 and TRBJ2-1; no clear D. CDR3 length: 11 residues. The germline V gene encodes CDR1 MDHEN and CDR2 SYDVKM. V shed 3 bases and J shed 8 bases, with 5 bases lying between them. CDR3 DNA: TGTGCCAGCAGTTTTAGGTATGAGCAGTTCTTC. This translates into CASSFRYEQFF.

The gene calls are TRBV6-2 or TRBV6-3 and TRBJ2-5; tentative D call: TRBD2 (6 bases). This CDR3 is 13 amino acids long. The germline V gene encodes CDR1 MNHEY and CDR2 SVGEGT. V lost 10 bases and J 2 bases, leaving 14 bases between the germline ends. The CDR3 reads CATNRGSQETQYF. For the CDR3, the DNA is TGTGCCACCAATCGGGGGAGTCAAGAGACCCAGTACTTC.

The CDR3 DNA reads as TGCAGCGTGACCCTGGGGGGCCAGAGGAATGAGCAGTTCTTC. Translation gives CSVTLGGQRNEQFF. The genes are TRBV29-1 and TRBJ2-1; tentatively, D is TRBD1 or TRBD2 (6 bases each). Germline-derived CDR1 and CDR2 are SQVTM and ANQGSEA. The CDR3 is 14 amino acids. Trimming took 6 bases from V and 7 from J, leaving 19 bases between them.

The chain is built from TRBV7-2 and TRBJ2-7; D gene ambiguous. The germline CDR1 and CDR2 sequences are SGHTA and FQGNSA. The CDR3 loop spans 14 amino acids. Trimming pared 0 bases from V and 4 bases from J, leaving 10 bases between. CDR3: CASSLAQSNYEQYF. The CDR3 DNA reads TGTGCCAGCAGCTTAGCACAGTCAAATTACGAGCAGTACTTC.

Many counts were recorded for this clonotype. CDR3 sequence (DNA): TGCGCCAGCAGCTTGGTGCAGGGGGCCGGCGGGGAGCTGTTTTTT. Translated, it gives CASSLVQGAGGELFF. This sequence joins TRBV5-1 and TRBJ2-2; the match to TRBD1 covers 8 bases. Germline CDR1 SGHRS, CDR2 YFSETQ. This CDR3 comprises 15 residues. The J segment lost 7 bases and the V segment lost 0 bases, leaving 5 bases of the junction unmatched.

The chain joins TRBV29-1 to TRBJ2-5, with D tentatively TRBD2 (5 bases). V was clipped by 3 bases and J by 5 bases, with 16 bases between them. The germline gives CDR1 SQVTM, CDR2 ANQGSEA. This CDR3 spans 14 amino acids. The CDR3 coding sequence is TGCAGCGTTGACGGGATAGACGCTGGGGAGACCCAGTACTTC. It specifies CSVDGIDAGETQYF.

This sequence joins TRBV24-1 and TRBJ1-2, with D uncertain. The CDR3 is 12 residues long. The germline V gene encodes CDR1 KGHDR and CDR2 SFDVKD. Trimming shortened V by 2 bases and J by 5 bases, and 5 bases separated the two germline ends. The CDR3 nucleotides read TGTGCCACCAGTGATTCCCGGTATGGCTACACCTTC. Amino acid sequence: CATSDSRYGYTF.

This clonotype showed up just a few times. CDR3 sequence (DNA): TGTGCCAGCAGTTACTGGGGCCTGACCTACGAGCAGTACTTC. Translating it yields CASSYWGLTYEQYF. The V and J genes are TRBV6-2 or TRBV6-3 and TRBJ2-7; weak D call: TRBD1 (5 bases). Between the trimmed V and J ends, which lost 1 base and 2 bases, there was a span of 9 bases. The CDR3 extends over 14 amino acids. Germline assignment: CDR1 MNHEY and CDR2 SVGEGT.

This clonotype was recorded a few times. The chain is built from TRBV10-2 and TRBJ2-7; TRBD1 matches 9 bases. Trimming at V came to 5 bases and at J to 9 bases, leaving 11 bases not matched to a gene. Germline-derived CDR1 and CDR2 are WSHSY and SAAADI. The CDR3 spans 14 residues. Here the CDR3 DNA reads TGCGCCAGCAGTCTCGGGACAGGGACTCTACGGCAGTACTTC. Translating gives CASSLGTGTLRQYF.

This clonotype was detected ten times or more. CDR3 nucleotides: TGTGCCAGCAGTGAAGGGGGGGTGAGGAATTCACCCCTCCACTTT. As protein: CASSEGGVRNSPLHF. The chain is built from TRBV6-1 and TRBJ1-6; possible D gene TRBD1, 5 bases. The germline V gene encodes CDR1 MNHNS and CDR2 SASEGT. V lost 1 base and J 7 bases, leaving 11 bases between the germline ends. The CDR3 totals 15 residues.

This clonotype has more than one count but fewer than ten. The chain uses TRBV7-2 and TRBJ2-6; TRBD2 is a possible D gene (5 bases). Between the trimmed V and J ends, which lost 4 bases and 5 bases, there was a span of 12 bases. Looked up from germline, CDR1 is SGHTA and CDR2 is FQGNSA. This CDR3 contains 15 residues. CDR3 sequence (DNA): TGTGCCAGCAGCTCGTTGAGAGGGCGGGCCAACGTCCTGACTTTC. Amino acid sequence: CASSSLRGRANVLTF.

V usage is TRBV29-1 and J usage is TRBJ2-5; D possibly corresponds to TRBD1 (6 bases). The germline CDR1 and CDR2 sequences are SQVTM and ANQGSEA. The germline V and J ends were trimmed by 4 bases and 5 bases, with 17 bases remaining between them. The CDR3 covers 14 residues. The CDR3 sequence: CSVVIAGALETQYF. The CDR3 region has the DNA TGCAGCGTTGTTATTGCAGGGGCCTTGGAGACCCAGTACTTC.

The rearrangement uses TRBV28 and TRBJ2-1; the D is unclear. Looked up from germline, CDR1 is MDHEN and CDR2 is SYDVKM. The V end lost 5 bases, the J end lost 13 bases, and 9 bases lay between the germline ends. The CDR3 covers 10 residues. This CDR3 reads CASSRVSQFF. The CDR3, as DNA: TGTGCCAGCAGTAGGGTGTCCCAGTTCTTC.

V and J are TRBV7-6 and TRBJ2-1, with D maybe TRBD1 (6 bases). This CDR3 contains 16 residues. V was trimmed by 5 bases and J by 4 bases, leaving 18 bases between them. Germline CDR1 and CDR2: SGHVS and FNYEAQ. The CDR3 is CASSTRSGTLYNEQFF. In DNA form, the CDR3 reads TGTGCCAGCAGCACCCGCTCGGGGACACTGTACAATGAGCAGTTCTTC.

Ten or more counts support this clonotype. The gene calls are TRBV29-1 and TRBJ1-1; 10 positions agree with TRBD1. The germline V gene has CDR1 SQVTM and CDR2 ANQGSEA. The V gene end was trimmed by 6 bases and the J gene end by 1 base; junction bases not matched to a gene: 2. CDR3 length equals 13 residues. CDR3 sequence reads: CSVRTGGNTEAFF. CDR3 coding DNA: TGCAGCGTCCGGACAGGGGGGAACACTGAAGCTTTCTTT. Together with reference TRBV29-1 and TRBJ1-1, the CDR3 gives the full variable domain: SAVISQKPSRDICQRGTSLTIQCQVDSQVTMMFWYRQQPGQSLTLIATANQGSEATYESGFVIDKFPISRPNLTFSTLTVSNMSPEDSSIYLCSVRTGGNTEAFFGQGTRLTVV.

Many counts were recorded for this clonotype. The chain uses TRBV12-3 or TRBV12-4 and TRBJ2-3, with D unclear. This CDR3 comprises 13 residues. Trimming stripped 1 base from V and 4 bases from J, with 6 bases between. CDR3 sequence (DNA): TGTGCCAGCAGTTTAGGGGGTTCAGATACGCAGTATTTT. Protein sequence: CASSLGGSDTQYF.

This clonotype was detected ten times or more. The chain carries TRBV11-2 and TRBJ2-1, with 7 bases matching TRBD1. The germline V gene has CDR1 SGHAT and CDR2 FQNNGV. This CDR3 region has 15 residues. V lost 2 bases, J lost 4 bases, and 5 bases stayed unmatched. CDR3 residues: CASSLSQGSYNEQFF. CDR3 bases: TGTGCCAGCAGCTTATCACAGGGGTCATACAATGAGCAGTTCTTC.